The 20 T cell receptor beta chains given below trace back to one sample, sequenced in a study of T-cell reconstitution after alpha-beta-depleted transplantation in children. Molecular barcoding with unique molecular identifiers was used for the TCRbeta library. Via MiXCR, TCRdb re-called the PCR reads, giving one row per CDR3 protein. This table holds some 200,000 distinct CDR3 sequences, around 8.4% found once. The sample here was PBMCs, mostly from graft donor cells, taken 360 days after TCRalphabeta/CD19-depleted stem cell transplant. These receptors were obtained from a male patient between 2 and 9 years old who had a stem cell transplant for acute myeloid leukemia, so the T cells may come from the graft donor.

This clonotype was seen a few times. The chain joins TRBV27 to TRBJ2-1; D might be TRBD1 (5 bases). The germline gives CDR1 MNHEY, CDR2 SMNVEV (reference sequence). The germline V and J ends were trimmed by 2 bases and 7 bases, with 9 bases remaining between them. The CDR3 is made up of 13 amino acids. The CDR3, as DNA: TGTGCCAGCAGTTTAGGGGCTAGAAATGAGCAGTTCTTC. It translates to CASSLGARNEQFF.

For the CDR3, the DNA is TGTGCCAGCAGTGCACTAGCGGCGGAGACCCAGTACTTC. Its translation: CASSALAAETQYF. The chain links TRBV12-3 or TRBV12-4 to TRBJ2-5; 8 bases align to TRBD2. The V segment lost 5 bases and the J segment 5 bases; nucleotides outside the gene matches: 4. The CDR3 has 13 amino acids.

Note on this clonotype: A much bigger clone sits one base away, suggesting this may be a read error. This chain joins TRBV29-1 and TRBJ2-1, with a possible D match to TRBD1 (6 bases). Germline values: CDR1 SQVTM, CDR2 ANQGSEA. The CDR3 consists of 14 residues. The V end lost 3 bases, the J end lost 10 bases, and 19 bases lay between the germline ends. The CDR3 is CSVESGATLREQFF. In nucleotides, the CDR3 is TGCAGCGTTGAGTCAGGGGCTACTCTTAGAGAGCAGTTCTTC.

There are many counts of this clonotype. This chain joins TRBV2 and TRBJ2-7, with D unresolved. The CDR3 is made up of 15 amino acids. V was clipped by 0 bases and J by 1 base, with 10 bases between them. Per germline, CDR1 SNHLY and CDR2 FYNNEI. As DNA, the CDR3 is TGTGCCAGCAGTGAAGCGCTGACCTATTCCTACGAGCAGTACTTC. This encodes CASSEALTYSYEQYF. Supplemented by reference TRBV2 and TRBJ2-7, the full variable domain reads EPEVTQTPSHQVTQMGQEVILRCVPISNHLYFYWYRQILGQKVEFLVSFYNNEISEKSEIFDDQFSVERPDGSNFTLKIRSTKLEDSAMYFCASSEALTYSYEQYFGPGTRLTVT.

This clonotype was seen only a few times. The chain recombines TRBV12-3 or TRBV12-4 with TRBJ2-5; D is undetermined. Trimming pared 5 bases from V and 5 bases from J, leaving 15 bases between. This CDR3 contains 14 residues. The CDR3 region is CASSIGQVWETQYF. The CDR3 region has the DNA TGTGCCAGCAGTATCGGCCAAGTATGGGAGACCCAGTACTTC.

The chain recombines TRBV12-3 or TRBV12-4 with TRBJ2-7, with TRBD2 matching over 7 bases. V was clipped by 6 bases and J by 0 bases; unmatched bases: 8. CDR3 length: 15 amino acids. The CDR3, as DNA: TGTGCCAGCAGCTTCTTGGGGGGGGGCTCCTACGAGCAGTACTTC. Amino acid sequence: CASSFLGGGSYEQYF.

This clonotype was observed many times. V and J are TRBV7-9 and TRBJ1-2, with TRBD1 identical over 8 bases. CDR3 length equals 15 residues. J was trimmed by 5 bases and V by 0 bases; bases with no gene match: 5. Germline assignment: CDR1 SEHNR and CDR2 FQNEAQ (reference sequence). The DNA of the CDR3 is TGTGCCAGCAGCTTAGCTCAGGGGGCGAAGTATGGCTACACCTTC. Encoded protein: CASSLAQGAKYGYTF.

The rearrangement uses TRBV7-6 and TRBJ2-1, with 7 bases fitting TRBD2. With V trimmed by 1 base and J by 8 bases, 5 bases remained unmatched. Germline CDR1 and CDR2: SGHVS and FNYEAQ. This CDR3 has 14 amino acids. This CDR3 is CASSLGLAVYEQFF. CDR3 bases: TGTGCCAGCAGCTTAGGGCTAGCGGTGTATGAGCAGTTCTTC. Supplemented by reference TRBV7-6 and TRBJ2-1, the full variable domain reads GAGVSQSPRYKVTKRGQDVALRCDPISGHVSLYWYRQALGQGPEFLTYFNYEAQQDKSGLPNDRFSAERPEGSISTLTIQRTEQRDSAMYRCASSLGLAVYEQFFGPGTRLTVL.

This clonotype appeared a few times. The chain carries TRBV10-2 and TRBJ2-7, with TRBD1 matching 10 bases. The CDR3 has 16 residues. Per germline, CDR1 WSHSY and CDR2 SAAADI. Germline trimming cut 4 bases from V and 0 bases from J; bases unmatched to any gene: 6. CDR3 amino acids: CASSARQGAFSYEQYV. DNA of the CDR3: TGCGCCAGCAGTGCCCGACAGGGGGCGTTCTCCTACGAGCAGTACGTC.

This sequence joins TRBV10-3 and TRBJ2-5; the D gene is possibly TRBD2 (6 bases). This CDR3 is 15 amino acids long. Germline V gene lookup returns CDR1 ENHRY and CDR2 SYGVKD. V dropped 3 bases and J dropped 5 bases, with 16 bases sitting between them. CDR3 sequence: CAISDPHGRGETQYF. CDR3 coding DNA: TGTGCCATCAGTGACCCTCATGGACGGGGGGAGACCCAGTACTTC.

The gene calls are TRBV10-3 and TRBJ2-1, with a possible D match to TRBD2 (5 bases). This CDR3 region has 13 residues. Germline CDR1 ENHRY, CDR2 SYGVKD. V was trimmed by 8 bases and J by 0 bases, leaving 8 bases between them. DNA of the CDR3: TGTGCCATCCGGGGTAGCTCCTACAATGAGCAGTTCTTC. Amino acids: CAIRGSSYNEQFF.

V usage is TRBV5-5 and J usage is TRBJ2-1; 8 bases match TRBD1. V trimming: 3 bases; J trimming: 6 bases; junction bases outside the gene matches: 8. Germline values: CDR1 SGHKS, CDR2 YYEKEE (reference sequence). The length of the CDR3 is 15 residues. In DNA form, the CDR3 reads TGTGCCAGCAGCTCAGGGGGCCTTGAGGCCAATGAGCAGTTCTTC. It codes for CASSSGGLEANEQFF. Full variable domain (missing parts from reference TRBV5-5 and TRBJ2-1): DAGVTQSPTHLIKTRGQQVTLRCSPISGHKSVSWYQQVLGQGPQFIFQYYEKEERGRGNFPDRFSARQFPNYSSELNVNALLLGDSALYLCASSSGGLEANEQFFGPGTRLTVL.

This clonotype was observed at least ten times. This chain links TRBV5-1 with TRBJ2-2; D gene uncertain. CDR1 and CDR2 from the germline V gene are SGHRS and YFSETQ. The CDR3 is 14 residues long. With 2 bases removed from V and 6 bases from J, the gap between germline ends came to 11 bases. This CDR3 is CASSLGPLAGELFF. The CDR3 DNA reads as TGCGCCAGCAGCTTAGGACCCCTTGCCGGGGAGCTGTTTTTT.

This clonotype was recorded many times. The chain joins TRBV7-8 to TRBJ2-1; 11 nucleotides match TRBD2. J lost 9 bases, V lost 2 bases, and 6 bases had no gene match. CDR1 is SGHVS and CDR2 is FQNEAQ in the germline V gene. This CDR3 comprises 15 residues. The CDR3 DNA reads TGTGCCAGCAGCTTATCACTAGCGGGGGTCGGTGAGCAGTTCTTC. This gives the protein CASSLSLAGVGEQFF.

The V call is TRBV6-5, the J call TRBJ1-5; D is possibly TRBD1 (6 bases). The CDR3 is 16 amino acids. Germline V lookup: CDR1 MNHEY, CDR2 SVGAGI. V shed 2 bases and J shed 1 base, with 12 bases lying between them. CDR3 in amino acids: CASSYVGGRSNQPQHF. Written as DNA, the CDR3 is TGTGCCAGCAGTTACGTAGGGGGTCGGAGCAATCAGCCCCAGCATTTT.

The J gene is TRBJ1-5, the V gene TRBV11-2; D not resolved. Trimming pared 5 bases from V and 4 bases from J, leaving 9 bases between. Germline CDR1 reads SGHAT; CDR2 reads FQNNGV. This CDR3 contains 13 residues. The CDR3 nucleotides are TGTGCCAGCAGCCTTCAAGCAAATCAGCCCCAGCATTTT. Its protein is CASSLQANQPQHF.

This clonotype was seen at least ten times. The chain uses TRBV20-1 and TRBJ2-4, with D perhaps given as TRBD1 or TRBD2 (6 bases each). The CDR3 sequence is 15 residues long. The germline CDR1 and CDR2 sequences are DFQATT and SNEGSKA (reference sequence). The germline V and J ends were trimmed by 3 bases and 1 base, with 13 bases remaining between them. In DNA, the CDR3 is TGCAGTGCTAGGAGGGGGGCGGAGGCCAAAAACATTCAGTACTTC. This translates into CSARRGAEAKNIQYF.

This clonotype was detected many times. The V gene is TRBV20-1, the J gene TRBJ1-2; D remains ambiguous. CDR3 length: 15 residues. Germline V gives CDR1 DFQATT, CDR2 SNEGSKA (reference sequence). Trimming stripped 0 bases from V and 7 bases from J, with 18 bases between. DNA of the CDR3: TGCAGTGCTAGAGATTTTTTGGAGGGAGTGGGTGGCTACACCTTC. It translates to CSARDFLEGVGGYTF.

On this clonotype: A much larger clone is a single base away; this may be a read error. V usage is TRBV20-1 and J usage is TRBJ2-1; 9 positions match TRBD2. The CDR3 contains 16 residues. Per germline, CDR1 DFQATT and CDR2 SNEGSKA (reference sequence). CDR3 sequence: CSARGLALSSYNEEFF. The CDR3 nucleotides are TGCAGTGCTAGGGGACTAGCTTTAAGCTCCTACAATGAGGAGTTCTTC.

This clonotype was seen repeatedly, ten times or more. The chain is built from TRBV10-3 and TRBJ2-4; 11 bases match TRBD2. Per the germline V gene, CDR1 is ENHRY and CDR2 is SYGVKD. The CDR3 totals 14 residues. J was trimmed by 8 bases and V by 10 bases; bases with no gene match: 10. This CDR3 reads CATQTSGDPDIQYF. The CDR3 DNA is TGTGCCACCCAGACTAGCGGGGACCCCGACATTCAGTACTTC.